This note documents a single TCR beta chain sequence. In the original analysis: Estimation of nucleated cell counts relied on the amplification of reference gene primers. The data were produced by immunoSEQ multiplex PCR, yet TCRdb's version contains in-frame clones alone and is incomplete. The V and J calls and clone size come from that table; D and trimming were worked out from the DNA. The sample contains about 170,000 clones, around 83% of which appear only once. These data are taken from a study of blood T cell repertoires in COVID-19. CDR1 SGHTA and CDR2 FQGTGA come from the germline V gene. The CDR3 is made up of 15 amino acids. V was pared by 2 bases and J by 2 bases, with 5 bases of the junction left unmatched.

The chain employs TRBV7-3 and TRBJ2-7, with 8 bases aligning to TRBD2. Source material: peripheral blood. The clonotype originates from a woman in her 70s who had recovered from COVID-19. The chain's CDR3 is CASSLGAGGPYEQYF. The CDR3 region has the DNA TGTGCCAGCAGCTTAGGGGCGGGGGGCCCCTACGAGCAGTACTTC.